This T cell receptor beta chain was identified in a study of graft-versus-host responses after intestinal transplantation. This clone was recorded once. Its antigen remains unknown. The CDR3 length is 16 residues. V was trimmed by 0 bases and J by 8 bases, leaving 19 bases between them. CDR1 and CDR2 (germline): SGHAT, FQNNGV. General study results and limits: Individuals carrying graft-donor T cell macrochimerism showed high graft-versus-host to host-versus-graft clonal ratios in allografts.

TCRdb's copy holds only in-frame clones and misses some; the assay was immunoSEQ multiplex PCR. The table records 75,000 to 100,000 clones, 91% of them present only once. The sequence was obtained from a human donor who was the organ donor for an intestinal transplant. Sequenced material: unstimulated CD4+ T cells sorted from spleen or lymph node cells, taken before transplant. The rearrangement links TRBV11-2 to TRBJ1-1; D gene uncertain. CDR3 nucleotide sequence: TGTGCCAGCAGCTTAGATGGTCGCAGTCGGGTGGCCGAAGCTTTCTTT. As protein: CASSLDGRSRVAEAFF.